Below, 9 T cell receptor beta chains from the same sample are listed, as sequenced in a study of blood T cells in healthy people across ages. The authors ran a second PCR of roughly 7 to 11 cycles using a sample-barcoded 5' primer and a J-beta primer mix. Each CDR3 protein is one row after TCRdb ran MiXCR on the 5' RACE reads. The table includes 1.4 million or so distinct CDR3 sequences, less than 45% detected once. The sequenced sample consisted of blood. The receptor source for this set is a woman between 18 and 29 years old in good health.

This clonotype came up a few times. This chain links TRBV7-9 with TRBJ1-1; D uncertain. This CDR3 contains 10 residues. Germline lookup yields CDR1 SEHNR and CDR2 FQNEAQ (reference sequence). V gave up 5 bases and J gave up 12 bases, with 10 bases separating them. The chain's CDR3 is CASSPQAPFF. Here the CDR3 DNA reads TGTGCCAGCAGCCCCCAGGCCCCTTTCTTT.

This clonotype was seen more than once but under ten times. This rearrangement joins TRBV7-8 to TRBJ2-5; D could derive from TRBD1 or TRBD2 (5 bases each). CDR3 length: 17 residues. The V end lost 4 bases, the J end lost 2 bases, and 20 bases lay between the germline ends. The V gene's germline CDR1 is SGHVS and CDR2 FQNEAQ. As DNA, the CDR3 is TGTGCCAGCAGCTCACGGGGCGTAATAAGGACACAAGAGACCCAGTACTTC. Amino acid sequence: CASSSRGVIRTQETQYF.

This chain connects TRBV28 to TRBJ1-1, with D maybe TRBD1 (5 bases). V was clipped by 6 bases and J by 1 base, with 18 bases between them. CDR1 and CDR2 (germline): MDHEN, SYDVKM. The CDR3 totals 16 residues. This chain's CDR3 is CASRLMGTRENTEAFF. The DNA of the CDR3 is TGTGCCAGCAGATTAATGGGGACTAGGGAGAACACTGAAGCTTTCTTT.

Note on this clonotype: A much larger clonotype is one base distant, so this may be a read error. The chain recombines TRBV4-3 with TRBJ2-3; D could derive from TRBD1 or TRBD2 (6 bases each). The CDR3 has 17 amino acids. Germline V gives CDR1 LGHNA, CDR2 YSLEER. The DNA of the CDR3 is TGCGCCAGCAGCCAAGTTCAGGGGAGGATTTCGGCAGAGACGCAGTATTTT. This codes for CASSQVQGRISAETQYF.

This clonotype was seen more than once but under ten times. The chain employs TRBV6-6 and TRBJ2-1, with TRBD1 matching over 9 bases. This CDR3 region has 15 residues. The V and J ends lost 4 bases and 6 bases, in that order; junction bases with no gene match: 7. From germline, CDR1 is MNHNY and CDR2 SVGAGI (reference sequence). This CDR3 is CASSSPGTGSNEQFF. DNA for the CDR3: TGTGCCAGCAGTTCCCCCGGGACAGGGTCCAATGAGCAGTTCTTC.

Only one count was recorded for this clonotype. This rearrangement joins TRBV19 to TRBJ2-1; a weak D match, TRBD1 (5 bases). The CDR3 length is 14 residues. Germline CDR1 and CDR2: LNHDA and SQIVND (reference sequence). Trimming took 5 bases from V and 7 from J, leaving 15 bases between them. CDR3 protein: CASSYQGWSNEQFF. CDR3 sequence (DNA): TGTGCCAGTAGTTATCAGGGTTGGAGTAATGAGCAGTTCTTC.

J is TRBJ2-1 and V is TRBV6-1, with 11 bases identical to TRBD1. With V trimmed by 3 bases and J by 7 bases, 5 bases remained unmatched. The CDR3 is 15 amino acids. Germline lookup yields CDR1 MNHNS and CDR2 SASEGT. The CDR3 loop is CASSDSGTGGNEQFF. In nucleotides, the CDR3 is TGTGCCAGCAGTGACTCCGGGACAGGGGGTAATGAGCAGTTCTTC.

The V gene is TRBV20-1, the J gene TRBJ2-5; D is ambiguous. Germline CDR1 reads DFQATT; CDR2 reads SNEGSKA (reference sequence). The CDR3 extends over 12 amino acids. V shed 5 bases and J shed 0 bases, with 7 bases lying between them. Here the CDR3 reads CSASDNQETQYF. The CDR3 nucleotides are TGCAGTGCTTCCGACAACCAAGAGACCCAGTACTTC.

This chain connects TRBV12-3 or TRBV12-4 to TRBJ2-5, with D unclear. This CDR3 has 14 residues. V was cut by 10 bases and J by 11 bases, with 26 bases left in between. CDR3 sequence reads: CAIRDIPSGNEQYF. The CDR3 coding sequence is TGTGCCATCCGCGACATCCCTTCGGGCAATGAGCAGTACTTC.